Listed below are T cell receptor beta chains from one sample, sequenced in a study of blood T cell repertoires in COVID-19. Method: immunoSEQ multiplex PCR; TCRdb's copy keeps in-frame clones and lacks some. The sample has a few hundred thousand clones, 75% to 95% seen once; the top ten hold around 6.8%. Source material: peripheral blood. These receptors came from a woman aged 25 to 45 with COVID-19, enrolled during active disease. The CDR3 runs from the conserved cysteine through the conserved F or W. D genes are given only for firm matches. Size tells how often a clone was seen (once, few, many) or the class of an expanded clone, and some rows leave it out.

size: NA
J: TRBJ2-7
V: TRBV11-3
D: TRBD1
DNA: TGTGCCAGCAGCTTAGTCACCAACCGGGACAGGGGCACCTACGAGCAGTACTTC
CDR3: CASSLVTNRDRGTYEQYF

size: NA
J: TRBJ2-7
V: TRBV29-1
D: NA
DNA: TGCAGCGTTGAGGCCAGGGAACCCTACGAGCAGTACTTC
CDR3: CSVEAREPYEQYF

size: NA
J: TRBJ2-4
V: TRBV3-1/TRBV3-2
D: TRBD1
DNA: TGTGCCAGCAGTTGTACAGGGGAAAACATTCAGTACTTC
CDR3: CASSCTGENIQYF

size: NA
J: TRBJ2-1
V: TRBV10-3
D: NA
DNA: TGTGCCATCAGTGATGATTGGCAGGGGACGAATGAGCAGTTCTTC
CDR3: CAISDDWQGTNEQFF

size: few
J: TRBJ2-7
V: TRBV28
D: NA
DNA: TGTGCCAGCAGTTTCGACGAGCAGTACTTC
CDR3: CASSFDEQYF

size: NA
J: TRBJ1-6
V: TRBV6-6
D: TRBD1
DNA: TGTGCCAGCAGTTACTCGAAGGACAGGGATTATTCACCCCTCCACTTT
CDR3: CASSYSKDRDYSPLHF

size: NA
J: TRBJ2-3
V: TRBV5-5
D: TRBD2
DNA: TGTGCCAGCAGCCTAGGGACTACACGCACAGATACGCAGTATTTT
CDR3: CASSLGTTRTDTQYF

size: NA
J: TRBJ2-5
V: TRBV5-1
D: TRBD2
DNA: TGCGCCAGCAGCGGGGGACTAGCGGGAGCCATAAAAGAGACCCAGTACTTC
CDR3: CASSGGLAGAIKETQYF

size: NA
J: TRBJ2-1
V: TRBV3-1/TRBV3-2
D: NA
DNA: TGTGCCAGCAGCCAGGCGGGTACCTACGGGAATGAGCAGTTCTTC
CDR3: CASSQAGTYGNEQFF

size: once
J: TRBJ1-2
V: TRBV9
D: NA
DNA: TGTGCCAGCAGCGCGGTGGACGGGGGGTACTATGGCTACACCTTC
CDR3: CASSAVDGGYYGYTF

size: NA
J: TRBJ2-5
V: TRBV20-1
D: NA
DNA: TGCAGTGCTGGCCCCCTAGAGACCCAGTACTTC
CDR3: CSAGPLETQYF

size: NA
J: TRBJ2-5
V: TRBV2
D: TRBD1
DNA: TGTGCCAGCAGCGCGACAGGGTACCAAGAGACCCAGTACTTC
CDR3: CASSATGYQETQYF

size: NA
J: TRBJ1-2
V: TRBV29-1
D: NA
DNA: TGCAGCGTCACAGGGACCGGTGGCTACACCTTC
CDR3: CSVTGTGGYTF

size: NA
J: TRBJ2-7
V: TRBV5-1
D: NA
DNA: TGCGCCAGCAGCTCCGCGTCGACAGTCTACGAGCAGTACTTC
CDR3: CASSSASTVYEQYF

size: once
J: TRBJ2-7
V: TRBV3-1/TRBV3-2
D: TRBD1
DNA: TGTGCCAGCAGCCCACAGACAGGGTATTACTCCTACGAGCAGTACTTC
CDR3: CASSPQTGYYSYEQYF

size: few
J: TRBJ1-6
V: TRBV7-3
D: NA
DNA: TGTGCCAGCAGCTTAGGACAGCTTAATTCACCCCTCCACTTT
CDR3: CASSLGQLNSPLHF

size: NA
J: TRBJ1-2
V: TRBV4-2
D: NA
DNA: TGTGCCAGCAGCCAAGATACAGGGCAGCAAGGGGACTATGGCTACACCTTC
CDR3: CASSQDTGQQGDYGYTF

size: NA
J: TRBJ2-1
V: TRBV9
D: NA
DNA: TGTGCCAGCACCCCGGGGAGACGGAAGAGCTCCTACAATGAGCAGTTCTTC
CDR3: CASTPGRRKSSYNEQFF

size: once
J: TRBJ2-3
V: TRBV7-2
D: TRBD2
DNA: TGTGCCAGCAGCACCGAAGGACTAGCGGGAGTTGATACGCAGTATTTT
CDR3: CASSTEGLAGVDTQYF

size: NA
J: TRBJ2-3
V: TRBV15
D: NA
DNA: TGTGCCACCAGCAGAGATGACCCCATCCGGGTTGATACGCAGTATTTT
CDR3: CATSRDDPIRVDTQYF

size: NA
J: TRBJ1-6
V: TRBV27
D: TRBD1
DNA: TGTGCCAGCAAACGACAGGGGGCTTCACCCCTCCACTTT
CDR3: CASKRQGASPLHF

size: NA
J: TRBJ1-1
V: TRBV10-3
D: NA
DNA: TGTGCCATCAGAACAAACAGGGCGAACACTGAAGCTTTCTTT
CDR3: CAIRTNRANTEAFF

size: NA
J: TRBJ2-1
V: TRBV3-1/TRBV3-2
D: NA
DNA: TGTGCCAGCAGCCGGAAGAGCGGGTTTTCCTACAATGAGCAGTTCTTC
CDR3: CASSRKSGFSYNEQFF

size: NA
J: TRBJ2-2
V: TRBV28
D: TRBD2
DNA: TGTGCCAGCACTCGATTGCATGGGGGGGCCGGGGAGCTGTTTTTT
CDR3: CASTRLHGGAGELFF

size: NA
J: TRBJ2-3
V: TRBV3-1/TRBV3-2
D: NA
DNA: TGTGCCAGCAGCGCGCCGGATACGCAGTATTTT
CDR3: CASSAPDTQYF

size: NA
J: TRBJ1-5
V: TRBV7-2
D: NA
DNA: TGTGCCAGCAGCTCCCAGGGGAGCAATCAGCCCCAGCATTTT
CDR3: CASSSQGSNQPQHF

size: NA
J: TRBJ2-1
V: TRBV27
D: NA
DNA: TGTGCCAGCAGTACCGGAGGAGGGGTGGTTGAGCAGTTCTTC
CDR3: CASSTGGGVVEQFF

size: once
J: TRBJ1-2
V: TRBV5-5
D: NA
DNA: TGTGCCAGCAGCTCCCAATTCAGTCAGGTCTACACCTTC
CDR3: CASSSQFSQVYTF

size: NA
J: TRBJ2-7
V: TRBV4-3
D: TRBD1
DNA: TGCGCCAGCAGCCCTCGGGACAGGGGCACCTACGAGCAGTACTTC
CDR3: CASSPRDRGTYEQYF